The rows below give T cell receptor beta chains drawn from one sample of a study of T-cell reconstitution after alpha-beta-depleted transplantation in children. Each CDR3 protein is one row after TCRdb ran MiXCR on the PCR reads. There are 550,000 to 600,000 distinct CDR3 sequences in the sample; 20% to 25% occur only once, and 12% to 15% lies in the top ten. Specimen: PBMCs, mostly from graft donor cells, collected 360 days after TCRalphabeta/CD19-depleted stem cell transplant. Receptors were obtained from a boy under two years old who had a stem cell transplant for acute myeloid leukemia, so the T cells may come from the graft donor. CDR3s leave out the opening cysteine and the closing phenylalanine or tryptophan. Each record gives: V gene, clone size, CDR3 length, CDR3 protein. Only part of the rows carry a size: once, few, many, or a class if the clone is expanded.

>TRBV13|once|14
ASSFGGTYSNQPQH
>TRBV11-2|-|13
ASSAQGDGNQPQH
>TRBV7-2|few|12
ASSPGTAYTEAF
>TRBV24-1|many|14
ATSDLFAGGHDEQF
>TRBV6-5|few|11
ASSYSMTYGYT
>TRBV4-3|many|15
ASSHRARLGAQDTQY
>TRBV12-3/TRBV12-4|-|14
ASSDGTSGYVGELF
>TRBV7-6|-|12
ASSLRWSTDTQY
>TRBV15|-|12
ATSRDRGVKTQY
>TRBV12-3/TRBV12-4|-|11
ASSLGRFYEQY
>TRBV7-9|few|10
ASGPPLEKLF
>TRBV20-1|-|12
SARDELVEETQY
>TRBV7-9|-|12
ASSPLDRDEKLF
>TRBV7-3|-|14
ASSGTGIGSYNEQF
>TRBV24-1|once|9
ATREGTEAF
>TRBV10-3|few|12
AISESMGTDGYT
>TRBV28|many|14
ASRYRTSGGTDTQY
>TRBV6-4|-|11
ASSRGPRETQY
>TRBV28|few|12
ASSSGEENSEQF
>TRBV20-1|once|11
SARTGGNHPQH
>TRBV6-1|-|12
ASSLQGADGELF
>TRBV24-1|-|14
ATSESGTPTYNEQF
>TRBV20-1|few|15
SAARTSGGGIYNEQF
>TRBV9|many|11
ASSVSTNTEAF
>TRBV5-1|once|14
ASSFEGGVINYGYT
>TRBV28|many|14
ASSPPRDRFTDTQY
>TRBV19|few|12
ASSWGYSNQPQH
>TRBV7-9|-|15
ASSSSSGGRHYNEQF
>TRBV19|many|13
ASSPGQGGNTEAF
>TRBV6-1|few|11
ATGTAPNNEQF
>TRBV5-1|-|11
ASSLDRAAEAF
>TRBV10-3|-|12
AISGTDMNTEAF
>TRBV7-2|-|12
ATKQTPGVHEQF
>TRBV5-1|-|13
ASSWGQSSYNEQF
>TRBV5-1|-|14
ASSLWDRLNTGELF
>TRBV6-5|many|14
ASSSLTSGGYNEQF
>TRBV27|-|10
ASSSSYTEAF
>TRBV20-1|-|12
SATSFRGLDEQY
>TRBV6-2/TRBV6-3|many|14
ASSPPVTAMNTEAF
>TRBV6-5|few|13
ASSYLRTNTGELF
>TRBV7-2|many|13
ASSLQVSSTDTQY
>TRBV6-5|few|12
ASSWGPLMETQY
>TRBV20-1|-|11
SARGRPRDTQY
>TRBV4-3|few|15
ASSHARDTSTSDTQY
>TRBV12-3/TRBV12-4|many|12
ASSSSGSYNEQF
>TRBV20-1|-|12
SARGEGGNQPQH
>TRBV15|-|11
ATRTWGAGELF
>TRBV12-3/TRBV12-4|-|12
ASSQGRVGSPLH
>TRBV20-1|many|14
SARRAAGTAPGELF
>TRBV7-2|-|11
ASSPQGLVELF
>TRBV12-3/TRBV12-4|-|14
ASSLSGGPPPGEQF
>TRBV6-2/TRBV6-3|few|12
ASTRQGQGYGYT
>TRBV28|few|10
ASSSTDLGQY
>TRBV15|-|11
ATSTSRADTQY
>TRBV18|-|15
ASSPPRGQGVHNEQF
>TRBV20-1|-|13
SARVRDRGQETQY
>TRBV12-3/TRBV12-4|-|12
ASSLAGVQETQY
>TRBV18|few|12
ASSFQRGLDTQY
>TRBV12-3/TRBV12-4|few|13
ASSLAIAGRYEQY